Listed below are T cell receptor beta chains from one sample, sequenced in a study of T cell repertoires in cytomegalovirus infection. These receptors are not linked to any known antigen. TCRdb re-derived calls from the reads in MiXCR, one entry per CDR3 protein. The table records around 570,000 distinct CDR3 sequences, approximately 40% of them present only once. The material sequenced was cultured PBMCs, taken from culture after CMV antigen stimulation. These receptors all stem from a human donor in good health (CMV status not recorded). Some clones in this sample may be carry-over from other donors' samples. CDR3s include the opening cysteine and the closing phenylalanine or tryptophan. The order of the fields is V gene, J gene, CDR3 length, CDR3 protein.

V: TRBV28; J: TRBJ2-5; length: 16; CDR3: CASGELQGEAKETQYF
V: TRBV7-2; J: TRBJ2-4; length: 14; CDR3: CASSPRTRSNIQYF
V: TRBV4-1; J: TRBJ2-5; length: 16; CDR3: CASSQVGLAKGETQYF
V: TRBV27; J: TRBJ2-3; length: 18; CDR3: CASSQILTGGVGPDTQYF
V: TRBV18; J: TRBJ1-5; length: 15; CDR3: CASSPQGSSNQPQHF
V: TRBV19; J: TRBJ1-1; length: 13; CDR3: CASSIDRVSEAFF
V: TRBV7-2; J: TRBJ1-4; length: 16; CDR3: CASSRRQSSTNEKLFF
V: TRBV7-2; J: TRBJ1-2; length: 13; CDR3: CASTPPGETQQTF
V: TRBV7-2; J: TRBJ2-2; length: 16; CDR3: CASSLGLAGNTGELFF
V: TRBV11-1; J: TRBJ2-3; length: 18; CDR3: CASSFGTSSFGWTDTQYF
V: TRBV18; J: TRBJ2-2; length: 17; CDR3: CASSPQRGGRNTGELFF
V: TRBV7-2; J: TRBJ2-7; length: 14; CDR3: CASSPYRGPYEQYF
V: TRBV6-1; J: TRBJ1-5; length: 12; CDR3: CASTTGNQPQHF
V: TRBV20-1; J: TRBJ2-1; length: 15; CDR3: CSASLTSGFNNEQFF
V: TRBV10-3; J: TRBJ1-5; length: 15; CDR3: CAISESIGGYQPQHF
V: TRBV7-6; J: TRBJ2-5; length: 17; CDR3: CASSPDGWDPGGETQYF
V: TRBV11-2; J: TRBJ2-2; length: 16; CDR3: CASSPNTGGSTGELFF
V: TRBV7-2; J: TRBJ2-5; length: 14; CDR3: CASSTGLAGETQYF
V: TRBV28; J: TRBJ2-2; length: 13; CDR3: CASFSWDTGELFF
V: TRBV4-3; J: TRBJ2-7; length: 16; CDR3: CASSQDSPTGPYEQYF
V: TRBV5-1; J: TRBJ1-1; length: 22; CDR3: CASSLAGAPGGGSRPLNIQAFF
V: TRBV7-8; J: TRBJ2-3; length: 15; CDR3: CASSLDGGAGDTQYF
V: TRBV28; J: TRBJ2-1; length: 13; CDR3: CASRGSSWNEQFF
V: TRBV7-6; J: TRBJ2-1; length: 15; CDR3: CASSFERGGHNEQFF
V: TRBV6-6; J: TRBJ2-3; length: 14; CDR3: CASSLTHSTDTQYF
V: TRBV7-6; J: TRBJ2-5; length: 15; CDR3: CASSPRDFYKETQYF
V: TRBV6-6; J: TRBJ2-1; length: 15; CDR3: CASSPPGGRGREQFF
V: TRBV6-1; J: TRBJ2-5; length: 14; CDR3: CASSYGPGQETQYF
V: TRBV6-1; J: TRBJ1-5; length: 17; CDR3: CATAPAGGDHPNQPQHF
V: TRBV28; J: TRBJ1-5; length: 16; CDR3: CASSTRDRNSNQPQHF
V: TRBV10-3; J: TRBJ2-1; length: 14; CDR3: CAIMGGGQLNEQFF
V: TRBV19; J: TRBJ2-2; length: 12; CDR3: CASSTLAGELFF
V: TRBV20-1; J: TRBJ1-1; length: 15; CDR3: CSAAPAWGRGTEAFF
V: TRBV11-1; J: TRBJ2-5; length: 13; CDR3: CASSSSWGETQYF
V: TRBV10-3; J: TRBJ2-1; length: 14; CDR3: CAISESSGGNEQFF
V: TRBV7-6; J: TRBJ2-7; length: 19; CDR3: CASSFGDIDREWIPYEQYF
V: TRBV7-2; J: TRBJ2-3; length: 14; CDR3: CATTDRTSTDTQYF
V: TRBV19; J: TRBJ2-1; length: 17; CDR3: CASSILLAGGLYNEQFF
V: TRBV6-1; J: TRBJ1-6; length: 17; CDR3: CASSLGFTEIYNSPLHF
V: TRBV18; J: TRBJ2-5; length: 14; CDR3: CASSRGRIQETQYF
V: TRBV20-1; J: TRBJ2-1; length: 14; CDR3: CSARGGTSYNEQFF